The 16 T cell receptor beta chains listed next were all sequenced from one sample in a study of blood T cell repertoires in COVID-19. The table came from immunoSEQ multiplex PCR; TCRdb's copy has only in-frame clones and leaves some out. Among 260,000 or so clones listed, roughly 89% were seen once. Sequenced: PBMCs or T cells enriched from blood (not recorded which). All receptors come from a woman aged 25 to 39 with acute COVID-19.

The chain carries TRBV11-2 and TRBJ1-6; D is unclear. This CDR3 has 14 residues. With 5 bases removed from V and 8 bases from J, the gap between germline ends came to 13 bases. The germline CDR1 and CDR2 sequences are SGHAT and FQNNGV. CDR3 sequence: CASSPQFSDSPLHF. DNA of the CDR3: TGTGCCAGCAGCCCGCAGTTCAGTGATTCACCCCTCCACTTT.

The V call is TRBV6-1, the J call TRBJ1-1; no clear D gene. V lost 1 base and J lost 3, with 15 bases in between. The CDR3 sequence is 16 residues long. CDR1 is MNHNS, CDR2 SASEGT, per germline. The CDR3, as DNA: TGTGCCAGCAGTGAAGAGGGCTACCGCGGGGACACTGAAGCTTTCTTT. Encoded protein: CASSEEGYRGDTEAFF.

In this sample, this clone turned up once. The gene calls are TRBV27 and TRBJ1-6; 7 bases agree with TRBD1. The J segment lost 7 bases and the V segment lost 5 bases, leaving 5 bases of the junction unmatched. This CDR3 contains 14 residues. Germline CDR1 is MNHEY and CDR2 is SMNVEV (reference sequence). CDR3 coding DNA: TGTGCCAGCAGTCTAAGACAGGGAAATTCACCCCTCCACTTT. Translating gives CASSLRQGNSPLHF.

The chain recombines TRBV4-3 with TRBJ1-3, with D maybe TRBD1 (5 bases). V lost 0 bases, J lost 3 bases, and 9 bases lay in between. CDR1 LGHNA and CDR2 YSLEER come from the germline V gene. This CDR3 contains 15 residues. The CDR3 sequence is CASSQDPDSGNTIYF. The CDR3 nucleotides read TGCGCCAGCAGCCAAGATCCAGACAGTGGAAACACCATATATTTT.

Only one count was recorded for this clone. This chain joins TRBV4-1 and TRBJ2-3; TRBD2 matches 10 bases. V was pared by 3 bases and J by 5 bases, with 14 bases of the junction left unmatched. Germline values: CDR1 MGHRA, CDR2 YSYEKL. This CDR3 is 18 amino acids long. The CDR3 DNA sequence: TGCGCCAGCAGCCAGCTAGCGGGGGCAGGGCAGCGGGAAGATACGCAGTATTTT. The encoded protein is CASSQLAGAGQREDTQYF.

The V call is TRBV3-1 (or the pseudogene TRBV3-2), the J call TRBJ2-1; TRBD2 matches at 10 bases. This CDR3 comprises 16 residues. The germline V gene has CDR1 LGHDT and CDR2 YNNKEL (reference sequence). V trimming: 4 bases; J trimming: 7 bases; junction bases outside the gene matches: 10. The CDR3 DNA sequence: TGTGCCAGCAGCCGCTATGGTAGCGGGGGGAAAAATGAGCAGTTCTTC. Its protein product is CASSRYGSGGKNEQFF.

The genes are TRBV30 and TRBJ1-6; D is unresolved. V lost 5 bases and J 8 bases, leaving 10 bases between the germline ends. The CDR3 runs 12 residues. Germline CDR1 GTSNPN, CDR2 SVGIG (reference sequence). The CDR3 DNA reads TGTGCCTGGTCGGTAATGCATTCACCCCTCCACTTT. Its protein is CAWSVMHSPLHF.

This rearrangement joins TRBV10-3 to TRBJ1-2, with D possibly being TRBD1 (5 bases). V lost 4 bases and J 8 bases, leaving 14 bases between the germline ends. Germline loops: CDR1 ENHRY, CDR2 SYGVKD. The CDR3 has 13 amino acids. CDR3 in amino acids: CAISVPGRSGYTF. CDR3 nucleotide sequence: TGTGCCATCAGTGTCCCAGGGAGGAGCGGCTACACCTTC.

V and J are TRBV29-1 and TRBJ2-7, with 8 positions matching TRBD1. The V and J ends lost 1 base and 6 bases, in that order; junction bases with no gene match: 5. This CDR3 is 13 amino acids long. Germline V lookup: CDR1 SQVTM, CDR2 ANQGSEA. The CDR3 here is CSVEGQGLVEQYF. DNA for the CDR3: TGCAGCGTTGAAGGACAGGGGTTGGTCGAGCAGTACTTC.

The chain employs TRBV6-5 and TRBJ2-7; D is possibly TRBD2 (6 bases). V lost 5 bases to trimming and J lost 1 base, with 12 bases between them. The CDR3 covers 14 residues. The germline gives CDR1 MNHEY, CDR2 SVGAGI. The CDR3 sequence: CASSPTRRSYEQYF. The CDR3 DNA is TGTGCCAGCAGTCCGACTAGAAGGTCCTACGAGCAGTACTTC.

This clone has just one count. The chain combines TRBV19 with TRBJ1-6, with 10 nucleotides matching TRBD1. The junction had 4 bases not matched to a gene; V was cut back by 5 bases and J by 9 bases. The CDR3 covers 14 residues. Germline loops: CDR1 LNHDA, CDR2 SQIVND (reference sequence). CDR3 sequence: CASSEGTGASPLHF. DNA of the CDR3: TGTGCCAGTAGTGAGGGGACAGGGGCTTCACCCCTCCACTTT. Complete variable domain (other parts from reference TRBV19 and TRBJ1-6): DGGITQSPKYLFRKEGQNVTLSCEQNLNHDAMYWYRQDPGQGLRLIYYSQIVNDFQKGDIAEGYSVSREKKESFPLTVTSAQKNPTAFYLCASSEGTGASPLHFGNGTRLTVT.

This clone was observed a few times. CDR3 sequence (DNA): TGCGCCAGCAGCTCTCACAGGGGGACTGATACGCAGTATTTT. Its protein product is CASSSHRGTDTQYF. The chain carries TRBV5-1 and TRBJ2-3, with 8 positions matching TRBD1. Germline lookup yields CDR1 SGHRS and CDR2 YFSETQ. This CDR3 comprises 14 residues. The V gene end was trimmed by 3 bases and the J gene end by 6 bases; junction bases not matched to a gene: 6.

The rearrangement joins TRBV5-1 to TRBJ2-5, with TRBD2 matching over 14 bases. Trimming removed 3 bases from V and 3 bases from J; junction bases left unmatched: 4. This CDR3 has 16 amino acids. Germline V gene sequence: CDR1 SGHRS, CDR2 YFSETQ. CDR3 coding DNA: TGCGCCAGCAGCTCCGGACTAGCGGGGGGCAAAGAGACCCAGTACTTC. Protein sequence: CASSSGLAGGKETQYF.

The V and J genes are TRBV6-2 or TRBV6-3 and TRBJ1-1, with D maybe TRBD1 (6 bases). The CDR3 length is 14 residues. Deletions cut 3 bases from V and 3 bases from J, with 11 bases between. Looked up from germline, CDR1 is MNHEY and CDR2 is SVGEGT. The CDR3 DNA is TGTGCCAGCAGTTATGTAAACAGGGACACTGAAGCTTTCTTT. Its translation: CASSYVNRDTEAFF.

The chain employs TRBV6-6 and TRBJ1-4; D perhaps matches TRBD1 (5 bases). Trimming took off 0 bases at V and 12 bases at J, with 11 bases between the two ends. The CDR3 is 13 residues long. Germline CDR1 is MNHNY and CDR2 is SVGAGI (reference sequence). The CDR3 nucleotides are TGTGCCAGCAGTTACTCGGGAGGGGACGAACTGTTTTTT. Amino acids: CASSYSGGDELFF.

The chain has TRBV11-2 and TRBJ1-2; 7 bases line up with TRBD1. There are 15 residues in the CDR3. CDR1 is SGHAT and CDR2 is FQNNGV in the germline V gene. Trimming removed 4 bases from V and 7 bases from J; junction bases left unmatched: 12. In DNA form, the CDR3 reads TGTGCCAGCAGCTCGTTGACAGGGAAAGGTTTTGGCTACACCTTC. It translates to CASSSLTGKGFGYTF.